The 9 T cell receptor beta chains in this list originate from one sample, sequenced in a study of human T cells and chemical hapten exposure. The time point denotes: patch test 1, 2 weeks after DPC sensitization. Treatment meaning: therapeutic diphenylcyclopropenone sensitization with weekly scalp DPC. TCRdb re-derived calls from the RACE reads in MiXCR, one entry per CDR3 protein. Of 180,000 or so distinct CDR3 sequences listed, about 14% are singletons. Sequencing was performed on whole blood, taken in connection with sensitization to the hapten diphenylcyclopropenone (DPC). The receptors shown here come from a woman aged 25 to 39 with alopecia areata. Some clones in this sample may be carry-over from other donors' samples.

This clonotype was seen a handful of times. This chain uses TRBV6-6 with TRBJ2-1, with TRBD2 as a possible D gene (5 bases). V was trimmed by 6 bases and J by 6 bases, leaving 12 bases between them. CDR3 length equals 13 residues. In germline, CDR1 is MNHNY, CDR2 SVGAGI (reference sequence). The CDR3 DNA reads TGTGCCAGCAGGCTCGGTGGAGGCAATGAGCAGTTCTTC. It specifies CASRLGGGNEQFF.

This clonotype was seen only a few times. The chain has TRBV4-3 and TRBJ2-1, with 8 nucleotides matching TRBD2. Trimming at V came to 3 bases and at J to 8 bases, leaving 3 bases not matched to a gene. Germline V CDR1 and CDR2: LGHNA, YSLEER. This CDR3 contains 13 residues. The CDR3 nucleotides are TGCGCCAGCAGCCAGGGACTAGGGTATGAGCAGTTCTTC. Its protein is CASSQGLGYEQFF.

This clonotype was seen ten or more times. The chain uses TRBV11-2 and TRBJ1-1; D is unclear. The CDR3 extends over 13 amino acids. CDR1 and CDR2 (germline): SGHAT, FQNNGV. V was shortened by 2 bases and J by 7 bases, with 11 bases between the two germline ends. The CDR3 spells CASSLPIIGEAFF. CDR3 nucleotides: TGTGCCAGCAGCTTACCGATTATCGGTGAAGCTTTCTTT.

V is TRBV6-6 and J is TRBJ2-4; 13 nucleotides align to TRBD2. The CDR3 has 17 amino acids. The germline V gene has CDR1 MNHNY and CDR2 SVGAGI (reference sequence). V was pared by 8 bases and J by 0 bases, with 7 bases of the junction left unmatched. The CDR3 reads CASGRTSGGVAKNIQYF. DNA of the CDR3: TGTGCCAGCGGCAGAACTAGCGGGGGGGTAGCCAAAAACATTCAGTACTTC.

This clonotype was detected only a few times. The chain links TRBV4-3 to TRBJ1-1; D is unresolved. The CDR3 has 15 residues. The germline gives CDR1 LGHNA, CDR2 YSLEER. The V and J ends lost 4 bases and 8 bases respectively, with 20 bases between them. The CDR3 loop reads CASSPTVLTGSEAFF. Here the CDR3 DNA reads TGCGCCAGCAGCCCTACGGTTCTAACCGGCTCGGAAGCTTTCTTT.

V gene TRBV19 combines with J gene TRBJ1-5; D ambiguous. Looked up from germline, CDR1 is LNHDA and CDR2 is SQIVND (reference sequence). CDR3 length equals 19 residues. Trimming removed 5 bases at V and 4 bases at J, with 27 bases between. The CDR3 region is CASSAPVDNRLIRNQPQHF. CDR3 coding DNA: TGTGCCAGTAGTGCCCCGGTGGATAACCGATTGATTAGAAATCAGCCCCAGCATTTT.

In this sample, this clonotype turned up a few times. Written as DNA, the CDR3 is TGTGCCAGCAGTCCCCGGACAGGGATAACCCAAGGGATTGGCACTGAAGCTTTCTTT. Protein product: CASSPRTGITQGIGTEAFF. The chain couples TRBV25-1 to TRBJ1-1; 8 bases align to TRBD1. Germline CDR1 MGHDK, CDR2 SYGVNS. The J segment lost 4 bases and the V segment lost 5 bases, leaving 21 bases of the junction unmatched. The CDR3 totals 19 residues.

This clonotype was counted between two and nine times. This rearrangement joins TRBV7-2 to TRBJ2-3; TRBD1 aligns across 8 bases. V trimming: 5 bases; J trimming: 1 base; junction bases outside the gene matches: 5. This CDR3 region has 15 residues. The germline V gene has CDR1 SGHTA and CDR2 FQGNSA. CDR3 region: CASSTRGPGTDTQYF. CDR3 nucleotide sequence: TGTGCCAGCAGCACCAGGGGGCCAGGCACAGATACGCAGTATTTT.

This chain's CDR3 is CASSQAGYIYEQYF. Written as DNA, the CDR3 is TGTGCCAGCAGCCAGGCGGGCTATATCTACGAGCAGTACTTC. This sequence joins TRBV28 and TRBJ2-7, with D possibly TRBD2 on 5 matching bases. CDR3 length: 14 amino acids. Trimming took 6 bases from V and 3 from J, leaving 15 bases between them. CDR1 and CDR2 (germline): MDHEN, SYDVKM.